One sample yielded the 3 T cell receptor beta chains listed below, sequenced in a study of blood T cell repertoires in COVID-19. Here immunoSEQ multiplex PCR was the method, and the copy in TCRdb shows in-frame clones only, minus some. The sample consists of a few hundred thousand clones, about four fifths of them appearing once. Input material: peripheral blood. All receptors come from a woman aged 80 or over with acute or convalescent COVID-19.

The chain joins TRBV11-3 to TRBJ1-1; the D is unclear. In germline, CDR1 is SGHNT, CDR2 YENEEA. The CDR3 runs to 15 residues. With 0 bases removed from V and 6 bases from J, the gap between germline ends came to 14 bases. CDR3 sequence: CASSLDGRGRAEAFF. CDR3 in DNA: TGTGCCAGCAGCTTAGATGGGAGAGGGAGGGCTGAAGCTTTCTTT. The full variable domain, completed using reference TRBV11-3 and TRBJ1-1, is EAGVVQSPRYKIIEKKQPVAFWCNPISGHNTLYWYLQNLGQGPELLIRYENEEAVDDSQLPKDRFSAERLKGVDSTLKIQPAELGDSAVYLCASSLDGRGRAEAFFGQGTRLTVV.

The CDR3 here is CASRNDRGGNEKLFF. The DNA of the CDR3 is TGTGCCAGTAGAAACGACAGGGGCGGAAATGAAAAACTGTTTTTT. V gene TRBV19 combines with J gene TRBJ1-4, with 8 bases fitting TRBD1. The CDR3 runs 15 residues. Germline-derived CDR1 and CDR2 are LNHDA and SQIVND (reference sequence). The ends lost 6 bases at V and 5 bases at J; junction bases unmatched: 8.

This clone has just a few counts. The chain combines TRBV5-6 with TRBJ2-5; tentatively, D is TRBD1 (8 bases). The CDR3 has 17 amino acids. Per germline, CDR1 SGHDT and CDR2 YYEEEE. Trimming left V 4 bases short and J 2 bases short, with 21 bases between. This chain's CDR3 is CASSTLGQGGSQETQYF. The CDR3 DNA reads TGTGCCAGCAGCACCCTCGGACAGGGAGGGAGTCAAGAGACCCAGTACTTC.